These 25 T cell receptor beta chains share one sample of origin, sequenced in a study of blood T cell repertoires in COVID-19. The protocol was immunoSEQ multiplex PCR, while the TCRdb copy is restricted to in-frame clones and leaves out a portion. The table records fewer than 250,000 clones, 75% to 90% of them present only once. Material for sequencing was peripheral blood. The receptors were gathered from a young man with acute or convalescent COVID-19.

This sequence joins TRBV6-5 and TRBJ2-1; TRBD1 matches 9 bases. Germline lookup yields CDR1 MNHEY and CDR2 SVGAGI. The CDR3 length is 16 residues. Trimming at V came to 4 bases and at J to 6 bases, leaving 10 bases not matched to a gene. The DNA of the CDR3 is TGTGCCAGCAGTTTAGGTCAGGGACAGGGCCTCAATGAGCAGTTCTTC. This sequence encodes CASSLGQGQGLNEQFF.

The V gene is TRBV5-6, the J gene TRBJ1-2; 7 bases fit TRBD1. The CDR3 is 14 residues long. Trimming took 1 base from V and 4 from J; bases not matched to a gene: 4. CDR1 and CDR2 (germline): SGHDT, YYEEEE. CDR3 loop: CASSLRDSLYGYTF. For the CDR3, the DNA is TGTGCCAGCAGCTTGAGGGACAGCCTCTATGGCTACACCTTC.

The V and J genes are TRBV2 and TRBJ1-5, with a tentative D call TRBD1 (5 bases). V shed 3 bases and J shed 3 bases, with 12 bases lying between them. The CDR3 consists of 15 residues. The V gene's germline CDR1 is SNHLY and CDR2 FYNNEI. CDR3 loop: CASSDQGFSNQPQHF. The CDR3 nucleotides are TGTGCCAGCAGTGATCAGGGTTTTTCCAATCAGCCCCAGCATTTT.

V and J are TRBV3-1 (or the pseudogene TRBV3-2) and TRBJ2-5; maybe TRBD1 (6 bases). The CDR3 runs to 14 residues. Germline V lookup: CDR1 LGHDT, CDR2 YNNKEL (reference sequence). Trimming left V 6 bases short and J 0 bases short, with 11 bases between. CDR3 region: CASRLGTNQETQYF. The CDR3, as DNA: TGTGCCAGCAGACTAGGGACAAACCAAGAGACCCAGTACTTC.

V and J are TRBV18 and TRBJ2-7, with TRBD1 as a possible D gene (6 bases). Germline assignment: CDR1 KGHSH and CDR2 LQKENI. The CDR3 covers 13 residues. V was shortened by 6 bases and J by 7 bases, with 16 bases between the two germline ends. CDR3 residues: CASSPNPRGEQYF. For the CDR3, the DNA is TGTGCCAGCTCTCCAAACCCGAGGGGGGAGCAGTACTTC.

The V and J genes are TRBV7-3 and TRBJ2-1; tentatively, D is TRBD1 (6 bases). The CDR3 is 16 residues long. The V gene lost 2 bases and the J gene lost 4 bases, with 15 bases spanning the gap. Germline CDR1 and CDR2: SGHTA and FQGTGA. CDR3 loop: CASSLAGTNLYNEQFF. CDR3 bases: TGTGCCAGCAGCTTAGCCGGGACAAACCTTTACAATGAGCAGTTCTTC. Full variable domain (rest looked up from reference TRBV7-3 and TRBJ2-1): GAGVSQTPSNKVTEKGKYVELRCDPISGHTALYWYRQSLGQGPEFLIYFQGTGAADDSGLPNDRFFAVRPEGSVSTLKIQRTERGDSAVYLCASSLAGTNLYNEQFFGPGTRLTVL.

The gene calls are TRBV28 and TRBJ1-3; D perhaps matches TRBD1 (5 bases). The V gene lost 3 bases and the J gene lost 1 base, with 13 bases spanning the gap. From germline, CDR1 is MDHEN and CDR2 SYDVKM. This CDR3 region has 16 residues. The chain's CDR3 is CASSFWAGSSGNTIYF. The DNA for the CDR3 is TGTGCCAGCAGTTTTTGGGCAGGGTCTTCTGGAAACACCATATATTTT.

The chain links TRBV7-8 to TRBJ2-3; D not certain. Germline V gene sequence: CDR1 SGHVS, CDR2 FQNEAQ. The germline V and J ends were trimmed by 4 bases and 9 bases, with 14 bases remaining between them. This CDR3 comprises 13 residues. The CDR3 sequence is CASSSGPRWTQYF. CDR3 in DNA: TGTGCCAGCAGCTCCGGTCCCCGGTGGACGCAGTATTTT.

This clone was counted a single time. The chain combines TRBV14 with TRBJ2-1; 11 bases match TRBD2. The CDR3 extends over 15 amino acids. CDR1 and CDR2 from the germline V gene are SGHDN and FVKESK. Trimming at V came to 3 bases and at J to 4 bases, leaving 2 bases not matched to a gene. The CDR3 sequence is CASSHIAGGYNEQFF. The CDR3 DNA reads TGTGCCAGCAGCCACATAGCGGGGGGGTACAATGAGCAGTTCTTC. The full variable domain, with the rest looked up from reference TRBV14 and TRBJ2-1, is EAGVTQFPSHSVIEKGQTVTLRCDPISGHDNLYWYRRVMGKEIKFLLHFVKESKQDESGMPNNRFLAERTGGTYSTLKVQPAELEDSGVYFCASSHIAGGYNEQFFGPGTRLTVL.

The chain employs TRBV2 and TRBJ1-5; tentatively, D is TRBD1 (6 bases). The CDR3 runs 13 residues. Germline CDR1 reads SNHLY; CDR2 reads FYNNEI. V was pared by 11 bases and J by 5 bases, with 16 bases between. CDR3 amino acids: CASGGGQYQPQHF. DNA for the CDR3: TGTGCCTCCGGGGGGGGGCAGTATCAGCCCCAGCATTTT.

The V gene is TRBV5-1, the J gene TRBJ1-6; TRBD1 matches 10 bases. From germline, CDR1 is SGHRS and CDR2 YFSETQ. The CDR3 contains 17 residues. V gave up 0 bases and J gave up 8 bases; unmatched junction bases: 8. CDR3 in amino acids: CASSLATRDRGYSPLHF. The CDR3 nucleotides read TGCGCCAGCAGCTTGGCGACTCGGGACAGGGGTTATTCACCCCTCCACTTT.

This chain joins TRBV2 and TRBJ1-1, with 8 bases that match TRBD1. The CDR3 is made up of 16 amino acids. V lost 6 bases, J lost 1 base, and 10 bases stayed unmatched. The germline V gene has CDR1 SNHLY and CDR2 FYNNEI. CDR3 bases: TGTGCCAGCAGAGCAAAAGGGACAGGCCCGAACACTGAAGCTTTCTTT. Translated, it gives CASRAKGTGPNTEAFF. The full variable domain, in which reference TRBV2 and TRBJ1-1 provide the parts outside the CDR3, is EPEVTQTPSHQVTQMGQEVILRCVPISNHLYFYWYRQILGQKVEFLVSFYNNEISEKSEIFDDQFSVERPDGSNFTLKIRSTKLEDSAMYFCASRAKGTGPNTEAFFGQGTRLTVV.

This clone was picked up a small number of times. The rearrangement links TRBV7-3 to TRBJ2-7, with D possibly TRBD2 on 5 matching bases. The CDR3 loop spans 15 amino acids. Germline V lookup: CDR1 SGHTA, CDR2 FQGTGA. V lost 0 bases, J lost 3 bases, and 12 bases lay in between. The DNA of the CDR3 is TGTGCCAGCAGCTTAACGCTGGAGGACGACTACGAGCAGTACTTC. Encoded protein: CASSLTLEDDYEQYF.

This clone has more than one count but fewer than ten. The chain carries TRBV28 and TRBJ1-2; D perhaps matches TRBD1 (5 bases). CDR1 is MDHEN and CDR2 is SYDVKM in the germline V gene. Trimming shortened V by 7 bases and J by 10 bases, and 22 bases separated the two germline ends. This CDR3 is 14 amino acids long. CDR3 in amino acids: CASTLNGGTYSYTF. The DNA for the CDR3 is TGTGCCAGCACCCTAAACGGGGGTACCTACTCCTACACCTTC.

The V call is TRBV7-9, the J call TRBJ1-5; no definite D call. In germline, CDR1 is SEHNR, CDR2 FQNEAQ (reference sequence). The CDR3 runs 12 residues. The germline V and J ends were trimmed by 3 bases and 5 bases, with 5 bases remaining between them. CDR3 nucleotides: TGTGCCAGCAGCTTCGGAGATCAGCCCCAGCATTTT. Translation gives CASSFGDQPQHF.

The CDR3 DNA follows: TGCGCCAGCAGCCAAGTCGGACAGGGTCTTGATGAGCAGTTCTTC. It translates to CASSQVGQGLDEQFF. The rearrangement links TRBV5-1 to TRBJ2-1, with 8 bases identical to TRBD1. Germline V lookup: CDR1 SGHRS, CDR2 YFSETQ. CDR3 length: 15 residues. Trimming at V came to 4 bases and at J to 8 bases, leaving 11 bases not matched to a gene.

The chain joins TRBV18 to TRBJ1-6; D call uncertain. In germline, CDR1 is KGHSH, CDR2 LQKENI. The CDR3 sequence is 12 residues long. V shed 3 bases and J shed 7 bases, with 4 bases lying between them. The CDR3 protein is CASSPGNSPLHF. CDR3 sequence (DNA): TGTGCCAGCTCACCGGGCAATTCACCCCTCCACTTT.

The count of this clone is one. This chain connects TRBV5-1 to TRBJ2-5, with TRBD1 as a possible D gene (6 bases). The V end was cut by 3 bases, the J end by 2 bases, with 23 bases between. Germline V gene lookup returns CDR1 SGHRS and CDR2 YFSETQ. This CDR3 contains 18 residues. Written as DNA, the CDR3 is TGCGCCAGCAGCTCAGGGGCGTCGGGTAGATCGAATCAAGAGACCCAGTACTTC. Protein sequence: CASSSGASGRSNQETQYF.

This chain links TRBV19 with TRBJ1-6; D not resolved. The CDR3 extends over 16 amino acids. In germline, CDR1 is LNHDA, CDR2 SQIVND (reference sequence). V was trimmed by 2 bases and J by 6 bases, leaving 14 bases between them. CDR3 sequence (DNA): TGTGCCAGTAGTATAACGGGGAGACGGACTAATTCACCCCTCCACTTT. Protein: CASSITGRRTNSPLHF.

This sequence joins TRBV25-1 and TRBJ1-2, with 9 bases identical to TRBD1. CDR1 and CDR2 from the germline V gene are MGHDK and SYGVNS. V lost 4 bases and J lost 0; bases outside the gene matches: 9. The CDR3 has 17 amino acids. CDR3 sequence reads: CASSGGTGKLANYGYTF. DNA for the CDR3: TGTGCCAGCAGTGGGGGGACAGGGAAATTGGCTAACTATGGCTACACCTTC.

V is TRBV5-6 and J is TRBJ2-4, with 7 bases aligning to TRBD1. CDR1 is SGHDT, CDR2 YYEEEE, per germline. The CDR3 consists of 15 residues. V lost 4 bases, J lost 1 base, and 5 bases stayed unmatched. CDR3 residues: CASSLTGWAKNIQYF. The CDR3 nucleotides read TGTGCCAGCAGCCTGACAGGGTGGGCCAAAAACATTCAGTACTTC.

In this sample, this clone turned up a few times. The chain recombines TRBV2 with TRBJ2-3; possible D gene TRBD1, 6 bases. Germline-derived CDR1 and CDR2 are SNHLY and FYNNEI. Between the trimmed V and J ends, which lost 8 bases and 1 base, there was a span of 13 bases. The CDR3 has 14 amino acids. CDR3 bases: TGTGCCAGCTGGACAGTAAGAGGCACAGATACGCAGTATTTT. Protein: CASWTVRGTDTQYF.

A single count supports this clone. V is TRBV19 and J is TRBJ1-2, with 9 nucleotides matching TRBD1. J was trimmed by 2 bases and V by 2 bases; bases with no gene match: 9. Looked up from germline, CDR1 is LNHDA and CDR2 is SQIVND (reference sequence). This CDR3 has 17 amino acids. CDR3 residues: CASSINPGQGFNYGYTF. The CDR3 DNA sequence: TGTGCCAGTAGTATAAACCCGGGACAGGGATTCAACTATGGCTACACCTTC.

V is TRBV24-1 and J is TRBJ1-5; the D gene is possibly TRBD1 (6 bases). The V gene lost 5 bases and the J gene lost 2 bases, with 12 bases spanning the gap. The CDR3 is 15 amino acids. The germline CDR1 and CDR2 sequences are KGHDR and SFDVKD. The CDR3 sequence is CATSAPGVGNQPQHF. As DNA, the CDR3 is TGTGCCACCAGTGCCCCAGGGGTAGGCAATCAGCCCCAGCATTTT.

The chain carries TRBV6-6 and TRBJ2-1; 8 nucleotides line up with TRBD2. V lost 7 bases and J lost 5; bases outside the gene matches: 7. Per germline, CDR1 MNHNY and CDR2 SVGAGI (reference sequence). The CDR3 contains 14 residues. CDR3 nucleotide sequence: TGTGCCAGCAAACCACGGGGGGGGAACAATGAGCAGTTCTTC. It encodes CASKPRGGNNEQFF.